This T cell receptor beta chain comes out of a study of blood T cell repertoires in COVID-19. Across the study: Material from acute and convalescent COVID-19 was sourced from the United States, Italy and Spain.

There are 15 residues in the CDR3. Germline V gene lookup returns CDR1 LGHDT and CDR2 YNNKEL (reference sequence). The junction had 6 bases not matched to a gene; V was cut back by 1 base and J by 7 bases. Repertoires were generated with immunoSEQ multiplex PCR, while TCRdb's copy carries only in-frame clones and drops some. This sample has some 93,000 clones; roughly 80% occur once, and the top ten carry approximately 22%. The source material was peripheral blood. The chain joins TRBV3-1 (or the pseudogene TRBV3-2) to TRBJ2-2; 7 bases are shared with TRBD2. This sequence originates from a human donor in a cohort sampled during active COVID-19. The CDR3 bases are TGTGCCAGCAGCCAAGCAACGAGCGGGGTCGGGGAGCTGTTTTTT. It encodes CASSQATSGVGELFF.